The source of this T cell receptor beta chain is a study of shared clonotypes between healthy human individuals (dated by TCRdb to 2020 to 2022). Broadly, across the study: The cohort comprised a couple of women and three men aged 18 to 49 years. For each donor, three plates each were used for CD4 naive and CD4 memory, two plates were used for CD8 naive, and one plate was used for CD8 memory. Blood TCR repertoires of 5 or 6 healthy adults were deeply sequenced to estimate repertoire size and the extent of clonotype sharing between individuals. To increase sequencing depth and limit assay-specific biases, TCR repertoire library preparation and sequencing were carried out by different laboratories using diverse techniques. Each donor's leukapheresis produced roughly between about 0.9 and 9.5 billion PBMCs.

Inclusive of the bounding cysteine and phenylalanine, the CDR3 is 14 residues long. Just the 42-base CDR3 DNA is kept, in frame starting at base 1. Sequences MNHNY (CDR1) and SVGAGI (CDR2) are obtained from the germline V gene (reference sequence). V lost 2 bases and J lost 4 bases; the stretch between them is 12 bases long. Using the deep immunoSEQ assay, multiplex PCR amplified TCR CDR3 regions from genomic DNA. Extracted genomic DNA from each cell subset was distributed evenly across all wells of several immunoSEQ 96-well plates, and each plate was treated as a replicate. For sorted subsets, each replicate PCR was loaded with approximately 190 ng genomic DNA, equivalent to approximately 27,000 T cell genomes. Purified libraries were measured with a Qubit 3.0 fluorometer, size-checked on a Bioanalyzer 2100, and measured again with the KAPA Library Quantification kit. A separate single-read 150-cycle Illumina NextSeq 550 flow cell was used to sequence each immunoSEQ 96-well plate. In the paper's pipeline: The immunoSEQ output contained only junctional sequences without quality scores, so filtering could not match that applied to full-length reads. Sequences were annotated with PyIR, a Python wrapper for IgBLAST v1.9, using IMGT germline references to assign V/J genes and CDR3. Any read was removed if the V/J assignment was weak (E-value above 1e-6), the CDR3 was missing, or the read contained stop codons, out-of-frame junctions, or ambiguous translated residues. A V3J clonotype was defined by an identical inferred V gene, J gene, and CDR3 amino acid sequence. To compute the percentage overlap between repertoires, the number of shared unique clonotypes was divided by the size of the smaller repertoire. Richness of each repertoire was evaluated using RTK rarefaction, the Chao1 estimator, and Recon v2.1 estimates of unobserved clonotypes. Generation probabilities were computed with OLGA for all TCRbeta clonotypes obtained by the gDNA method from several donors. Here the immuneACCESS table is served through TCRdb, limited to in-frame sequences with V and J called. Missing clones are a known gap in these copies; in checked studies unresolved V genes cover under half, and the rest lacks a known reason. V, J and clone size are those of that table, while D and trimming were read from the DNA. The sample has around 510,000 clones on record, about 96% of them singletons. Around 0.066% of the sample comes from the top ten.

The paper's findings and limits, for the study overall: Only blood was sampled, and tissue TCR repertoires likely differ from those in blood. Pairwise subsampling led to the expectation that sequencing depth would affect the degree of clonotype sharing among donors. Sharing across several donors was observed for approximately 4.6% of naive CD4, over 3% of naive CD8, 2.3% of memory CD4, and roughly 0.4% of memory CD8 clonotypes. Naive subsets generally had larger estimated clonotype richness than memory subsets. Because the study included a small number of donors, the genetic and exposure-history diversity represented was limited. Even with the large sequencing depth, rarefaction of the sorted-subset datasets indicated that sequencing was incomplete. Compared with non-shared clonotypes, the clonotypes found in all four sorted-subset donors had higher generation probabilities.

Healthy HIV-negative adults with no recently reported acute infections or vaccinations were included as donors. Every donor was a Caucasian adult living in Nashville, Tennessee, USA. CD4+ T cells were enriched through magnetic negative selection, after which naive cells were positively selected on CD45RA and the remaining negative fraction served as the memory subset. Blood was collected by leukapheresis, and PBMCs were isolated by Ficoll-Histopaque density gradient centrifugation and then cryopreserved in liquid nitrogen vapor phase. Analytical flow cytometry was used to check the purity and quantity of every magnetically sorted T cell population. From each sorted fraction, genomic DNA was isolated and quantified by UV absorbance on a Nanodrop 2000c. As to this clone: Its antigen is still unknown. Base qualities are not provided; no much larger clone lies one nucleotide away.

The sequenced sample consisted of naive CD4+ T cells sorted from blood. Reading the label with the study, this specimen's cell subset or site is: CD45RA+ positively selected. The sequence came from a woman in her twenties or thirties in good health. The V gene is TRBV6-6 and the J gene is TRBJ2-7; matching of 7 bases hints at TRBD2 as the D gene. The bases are TGTGCCAGCAGTTACCGCGGGGGCTTATACGAGCAGTACTTC. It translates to CASSYRGGLYEQYF.